This TCR beta chain originates from a study of breast tumors, draining lymph nodes, adjacent tissues. The study's findings and limits: Most tumor T cells seemingly derive from lymph node, then expand in tumor. Data only fit, rather than demonstrated, lymph node origin of most tumor T cells.

TCRdb reanalysed the multiplex PCR reads using MiXCR and keeps one entry per CDR3 protein. The sample carries some 130,000 distinct CDR3 sequences, around 20% recorded once. This clonotype was counted ten times or more. Its antigen is currently unknown. The V gene end was trimmed by 10 bases and the J gene end by 8 bases; junction bases not matched to a gene: 12. Germline lookup yields CDR1 MNHNY and CDR2 SVGAGI (reference sequence). CDR3 length: 14 amino acids. The lymph nodes were axillary draining lymph nodes from breast cancer patients. The TCR sequence derives from a female donor with breast cancer. Some clones in this sample may be carry-over from other donors' samples. Material: axillary lymph node tissue. The rearrangement links TRBV6-6 to TRBJ2-1; 9 positions match TRBD2. For the CDR3, the DNA is TGTGCCACCCGGGGTAGCGGGAGTAAAGATGAGCAGTTCTTC. Its protein product is CATRGSGSKDEQFF.